This T cell receptor (beta chain) was captured in a study of response to subunit inactivated influenza vaccine. TCRdb fed the RT-PCR reads into MiXCR, producing one record per CDR3 protein. This table has 490,000 or so distinct CDR3 sequences, about 7.6% appearing once. Concerning this clonotype itself: Its antigen is still unknown.

Findings of the study overall: Few additional T cells are recruited per seasonal influenza vaccination, authors suggested.

The sample in question was PBMCs from blood, obtained roughly 24 months after vaccination. This sequence was found in a man aged 50-75 years who received an inactivated influenza vaccine.

In nucleotides, the CDR3 is TGTGCCAGCAGCCCCGGGACTAGTTCCGCCGGGGAGCTGTTTTTT. Protein: CASSPGTSSAGELFF. This chain uses TRBV9 with TRBJ2-2; TRBD2 aligns across 8 bases. Trimming at V came to 4 bases and at J to 6 bases, leaving 8 bases not matched to a gene. CDR1 SGDLS and CDR2 YYNGEE come from the germline V gene. The CDR3 is 15 residues long.